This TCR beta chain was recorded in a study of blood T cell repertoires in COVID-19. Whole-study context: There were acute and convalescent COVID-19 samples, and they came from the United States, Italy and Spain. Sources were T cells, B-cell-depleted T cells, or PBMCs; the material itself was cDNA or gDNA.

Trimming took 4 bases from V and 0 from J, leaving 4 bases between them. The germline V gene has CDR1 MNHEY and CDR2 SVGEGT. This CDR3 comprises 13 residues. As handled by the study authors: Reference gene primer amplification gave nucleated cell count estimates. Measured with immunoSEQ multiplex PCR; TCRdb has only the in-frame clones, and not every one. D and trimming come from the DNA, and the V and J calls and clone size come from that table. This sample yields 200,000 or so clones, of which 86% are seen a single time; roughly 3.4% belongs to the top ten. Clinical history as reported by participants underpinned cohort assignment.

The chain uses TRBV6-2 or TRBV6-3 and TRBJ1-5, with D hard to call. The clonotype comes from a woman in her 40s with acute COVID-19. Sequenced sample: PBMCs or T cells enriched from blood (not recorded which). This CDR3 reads CASSSSSNQPQHF. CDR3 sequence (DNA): TGTGCCAGCAGTTCCAGTAGCAATCAGCCCCAGCATTTT.